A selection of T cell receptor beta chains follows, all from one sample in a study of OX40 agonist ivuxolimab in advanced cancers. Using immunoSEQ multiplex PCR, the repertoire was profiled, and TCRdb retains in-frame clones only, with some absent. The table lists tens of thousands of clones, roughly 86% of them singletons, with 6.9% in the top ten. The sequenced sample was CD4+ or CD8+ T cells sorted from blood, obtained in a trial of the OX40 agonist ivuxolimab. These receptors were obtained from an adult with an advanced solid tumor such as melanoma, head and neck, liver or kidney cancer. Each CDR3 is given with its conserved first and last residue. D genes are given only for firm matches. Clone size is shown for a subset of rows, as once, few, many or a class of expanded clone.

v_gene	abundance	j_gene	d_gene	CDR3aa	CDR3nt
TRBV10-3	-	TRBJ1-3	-	CAISEFVTTGNTIYF	TGTGCCATCAGTGAGTTCGTCACGACTGGAAACACCATATATTTT
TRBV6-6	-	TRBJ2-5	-	CASSPRGQETQYF	TGTGCCAGCAGTCCGAGGGGGCAAGAGACCCAGTACTTC
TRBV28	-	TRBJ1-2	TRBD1	CASRSTGDNYGYTF	TGTGCCAGCAGATCGACAGGGGATAACTATGGCTACACCTTC
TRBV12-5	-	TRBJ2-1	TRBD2	CASGGRTSGSYNEQFF	TGTGCTAGTGGTGGAAGGACTAGCGGGTCCTACAATGAGCAGTTCTTC
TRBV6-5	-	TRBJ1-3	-	CASYRPGAGNTIYF	TGTGCCAGCTATCGCCCAGGGGCGGGAAACACCATATATTTT
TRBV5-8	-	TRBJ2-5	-	CASSPRMETQYF	TGTGCCAGCAGCCCCCGAATGGAGACCCAGTACTTC
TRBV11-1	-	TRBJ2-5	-	CASSLGGVETQYF	TGTGCCAGCAGCTTAGGAGGGGTGGAGACCCAGTACTTC
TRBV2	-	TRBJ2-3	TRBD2	CASSAGGLTDTQYF	TGTGCCAGCAGCGCGGGGGGACTAACAGATACGCAGTATTTT
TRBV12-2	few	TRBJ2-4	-	CASRVSRDSKNIQYF	TGTGCAAGTCGCGTAAGCCGGGACAGCAAAAACATTCAGTACTTC
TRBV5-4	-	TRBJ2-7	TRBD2	CASSKPSGSQYEQYF	TGTGCCAGCAGTAAACCTAGCGGGAGCCAGTACGAGCAGTACTTC
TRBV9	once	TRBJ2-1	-	CASILGVRGEQFF	TGTGCCAGCATCCTCGGTGTTCGGGGTGAGCAGTTCTTC
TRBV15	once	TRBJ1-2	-	CATSPRRAGIHGGYTF	TGTGCCACCAGCCCCCGGCGGGCAGGAATTCACGGTGGCTACACCTTC
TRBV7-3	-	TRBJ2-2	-	CASSPSPRANTGELFF	TGTGCCAGCAGCCCGTCACCCAGAGCGAACACCGGGGAGCTGTTTTTT
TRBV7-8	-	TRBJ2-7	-	CASSFAYEQYF	TGTGCCAGCAGCTTCGCCTACGAGCAGTACTTC
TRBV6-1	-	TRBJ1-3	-	CASSDPASGNTIYF	TGTGCCAGCAGTGATCCAGCCTCTGGAAACACCATATATTTT
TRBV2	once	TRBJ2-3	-	CASAGADTQYF	TGTGCCAGCGCTGGGGCAGATACGCAGTATTTT
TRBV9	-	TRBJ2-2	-	CASNRQGPSTGELFF	TGTGCCAGCAACCGCCAGGGGCCGAGTACCGGGGAGCTGTTTTTT
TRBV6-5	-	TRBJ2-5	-	CASSYKETGETQYF	TGTGCCAGCAGTTATAAAGAGACAGGCGAGACCCAGTACTTC
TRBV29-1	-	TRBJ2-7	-	CSVEESGGGLEQYF	TGCAGCGTTGAAGAGTCAGGGGGGGGACTCGAGCAGTACTTC
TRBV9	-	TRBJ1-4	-	CASSVRGEPDEKLFF	TGTGCCAGCAGCGTTAGAGGTGAGCCCGATGAAAAACTGTTTTTT
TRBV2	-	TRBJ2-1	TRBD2	CASRTSGNNEQFF	TGTGCCAGCAGGACTAGCGGGAACAATGAGCAGTTCTTC
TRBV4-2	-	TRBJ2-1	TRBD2	CASSQDGTSGNEQFF	TGTGCCAGCAGCCAAGATGGGACTAGCGGGAATGAGCAGTTCTTC
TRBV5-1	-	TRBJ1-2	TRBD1	CASSLVSQGEGYTF	TGCGCCAGCAGCTTGGTGTCGCAGGGGGAAGGCTACACCTTC
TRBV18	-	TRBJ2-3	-	CASSPPSTDTQYF	TGTGCCAGCTCACCACCGAGCACAGATACGCAGTATTTT
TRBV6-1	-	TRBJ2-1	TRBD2	CASSSTSGGYNEQFF	TGTGCCAGCAGCTCGACTAGCGGGGGGTACAATGAGCAGTTCTTC
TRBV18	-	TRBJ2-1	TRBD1	CASSSLPGQGNEQFF	TGTGCCAGCTCGTCCTTACCGGGACAGGGCAATGAGCAGTTCTTC
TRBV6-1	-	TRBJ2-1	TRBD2	CASSESGTLGRGEQFF	TGTGCCAGCAGCGAAAGCGGGACCCTAGGGAGGGGTGAGCAGTTCTTC
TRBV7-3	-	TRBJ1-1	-	CASEGNTEAFF	TGTGCCAGTGAGGGGAACACTGAAGCTTTCTTT
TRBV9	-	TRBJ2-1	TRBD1	CASSAYRGVKGNEQFF	TGTGCCAGCAGCGCTTACAGGGGAGTAAAAGGGAATGAGCAGTTCTTC
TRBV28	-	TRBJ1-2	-	CASSTHQGSYGYTF	TGTGCCAGCAGTACGCATCAGGGGTCCTATGGCTACACCTTC
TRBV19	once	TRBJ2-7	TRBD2	CASSISGTSVYEQYF	TGTGCCAGTAGTATTTCCGGGACTAGCGTCTACGAGCAGTACTTC